This T cell receptor (beta chain) was documented in a study of Graves' ophthalmopathy and Graves' hyperthyroidism. The J segment lost 2 bases and the V segment lost 0 bases, leaving 10 bases of the junction unmatched. The CDR3 is made up of 17 amino acids. Germline loops: CDR1 DFQATT, CDR2 SNEGSKA (reference sequence). The study excluded patients with other autoimmune diseases, uncontrolled infections, pregnancy or lactation. RNA transcripts were the source from which TCR beta CDR3 regions were amplified. RT-PCR was first run with HTBI primers, then multiplex PCR in a second round. MiXCR was run by TCRdb on the multiplex PCR reads, yielding one entry per CDR3 protein. The sample has 620,000 or so distinct CDR3 sequences, about 20% seen once.

The sequencing sample was made of peripheral blood. The chain links TRBV20-1 to TRBJ2-7, with 10 bases that match TRBD1. The source of this sequence is a woman between 18 and 29 years old with stable Graves' hyperthyroidism. Some clones in this sample may be carry-over from other donors' samples. The CDR3 is CSARDARAGTGAYEQYF. The CDR3 bases are TGCAGTGCTAGAGACGCGAGAGCCGGGACAGGGGCCTACGAGCAGTACTTC.